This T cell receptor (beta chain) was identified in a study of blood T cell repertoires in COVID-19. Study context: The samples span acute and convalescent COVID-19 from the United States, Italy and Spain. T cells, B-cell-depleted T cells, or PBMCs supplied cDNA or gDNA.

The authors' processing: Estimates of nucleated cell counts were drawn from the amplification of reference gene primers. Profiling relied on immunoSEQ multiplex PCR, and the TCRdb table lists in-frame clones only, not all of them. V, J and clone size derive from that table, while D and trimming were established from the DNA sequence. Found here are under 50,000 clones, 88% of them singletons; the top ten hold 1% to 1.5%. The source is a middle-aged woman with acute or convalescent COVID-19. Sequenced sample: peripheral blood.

CDR3 residues: CASSFGPAGTGPYGYTF. Here the CDR3 DNA reads TGTGCCAGCAGTTTTGGACCTGCCGGGACAGGACCTTATGGCTACACCTTC. The chain employs TRBV28 and TRBJ1-2, with 8 positions matching TRBD1. The CDR3 runs to 17 residues. The germline V gene encodes CDR1 MDHEN and CDR2 SYDVKM. J gave up 5 bases and V 3 bases, and 14 bases lay outside the gene matches.